The source of this TCR beta chain is a study of shared clonotypes between healthy human individuals. Across the study: Each donor contributed plates that comprised three CD4 naive, three CD4 memory, two CD8 naive and one CD8 memory. Notes on the study in general: Clonotype sharing levels among donors were expected to vary with sequencing depth.

Germline V gene data show CDR1 as MNHNY and CDR2 as SVGAGI (reference sequence). With 5 bases clipped from V and 2 bases from J, the junction kept 6 bases outside the gene matches. The CDR3 has 15 amino acids. Adults of Caucasian background living in Nashville, Tennessee made up all donors. Researchers partitioned CD4+ cells into CD45RA+ naive and CD45RA-negative memory subsets. About this clone itself: Its matching antigen is unknown.

The data were produced by immunoSEQ multiplex PCR, yet TCRdb's version contains in-frame clones alone and is incomplete. Of fewer than 3 million clones listed, just under 95% are singletons. The source material was naive CD4+ T cells from PBMCs. Described subset: CD45RA+ positively selected. V and J are TRBV6-6 and TRBJ2-7; 10 bases are a match to TRBD2. This receptor was obtained from a young man in good health. Some clones in this sample may be carry-over from other donors' samples. The CDR3 coding sequence is TGTGCCAGCAGTGATCGGACTAGCGGAGCCTACGAGCAGTACTTC. As protein: CASSDRTSGAYEQYF.